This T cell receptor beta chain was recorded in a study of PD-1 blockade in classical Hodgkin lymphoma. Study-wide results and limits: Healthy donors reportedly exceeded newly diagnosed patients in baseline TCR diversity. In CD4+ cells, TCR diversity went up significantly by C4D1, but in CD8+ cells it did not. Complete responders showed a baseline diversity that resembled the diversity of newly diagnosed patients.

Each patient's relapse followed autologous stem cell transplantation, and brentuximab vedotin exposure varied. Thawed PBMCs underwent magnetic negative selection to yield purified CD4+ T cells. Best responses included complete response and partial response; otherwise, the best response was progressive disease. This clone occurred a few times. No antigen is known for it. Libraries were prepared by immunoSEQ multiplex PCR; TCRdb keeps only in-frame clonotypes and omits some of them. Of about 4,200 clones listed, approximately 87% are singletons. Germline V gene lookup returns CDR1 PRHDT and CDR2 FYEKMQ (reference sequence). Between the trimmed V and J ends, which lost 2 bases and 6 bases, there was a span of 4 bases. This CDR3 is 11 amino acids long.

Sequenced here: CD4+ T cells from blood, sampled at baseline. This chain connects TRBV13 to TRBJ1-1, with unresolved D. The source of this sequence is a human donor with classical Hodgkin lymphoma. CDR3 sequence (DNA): TGTGCCAGCAGCTTAAGCCCTGAAGCTTTCTTT. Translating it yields CASSLSPEAFF.